Each of the 25 T cell receptor beta chains below was sequenced from the same sample in a study of blood T cell repertoires in COVID-19. Here immunoSEQ multiplex PCR was the method, and the copy in TCRdb shows in-frame clones only, minus some. The repertoire consists of over 80,000 clones, with 89% occurring once and the leading ten covering 7.5% to 9.5%. The specimen sequenced was peripheral blood. The receptors shown here come from a man aged 50-60 years with acute or convalescent COVID-19.

The chain employs TRBV6-5 and TRBJ1-6, with unresolved D. This CDR3 spans 13 amino acids. Germline assignment: CDR1 MNHEY and CDR2 SVGAGI. V lost 8 bases and J 6 bases, leaving 11 bases between the germline ends. CDR3 region: CASARIRNSPLHF. CDR3 bases: TGTGCCAGCGCCAGGATCCGTAATTCACCCCTCCACTTT.

The rearrangement links TRBV3-1 (or the pseudogene TRBV3-2) to TRBJ2-7; D possibly corresponds to TRBD2 (5 bases). The CDR3 is 12 amino acids. Germline CDR1 and CDR2: LGHDT and YNNKEL (reference sequence). V was pared by 1 base and J by 4 bases, with 5 bases between. DNA of the CDR3: TGTGCCAGCAGCCAAGGCGGGTACGAGCAGTACGTC. Its translation: CASSQGGYEQYV.

This clone was counted a few times. V and J are TRBV5-4 and TRBJ1-2; TRBD1 might be the D (5 bases). CDR1 is SGHNT, CDR2 YYREEE, per germline (reference sequence). This CDR3 comprises 13 residues. Trimming shortened V by 0 bases and J by 8 bases, and 11 bases separated the two germline ends. The CDR3 loop is CASSLDGAVGYTF. The CDR3 region has the DNA TGTGCCAGCAGCTTGGATGGGGCTGTGGGCTACACCTTC.

The V call is TRBV6-6, the J call TRBJ1-3; 7 nucleotides agree with TRBD1. Germline assignment: CDR1 MNHNY and CDR2 SVGAGI (reference sequence). The V and J ends lost 2 bases and 0 bases, in that order; junction bases with no gene match: 4. CDR3 size: 16 residues. CDR3 sequence (DNA): TGTGCCAGCAGTTACCGGGACAGCATCTCTGGAAACACCATATATTTT. Translation: CASSYRDSISGNTIYF.

The CDR3 nucleotides are TGTGCCATCAGTGGCGTGAACACTGAAGCTTTCTTT. It is translated as CAISGVNTEAFF. V usage is TRBV10-3 and J usage is TRBJ1-1, with D unclear. The V and J ends lost 4 bases and 0 bases respectively, with 3 bases between them. The CDR3 extends over 12 amino acids. Germline V gene sequence: CDR1 ENHRY, CDR2 SYGVKD.

The CDR3: CASSLQGYGYTF. CDR3 nucleotide sequence: TGTGCCAGCAGCCTACAGGGATATGGCTACACCTTC. The V gene is TRBV27, the J gene TRBJ1-2, with a weak D call TRBD1 (6 bases). Germline CDR1 reads MNHEY; CDR2 reads SMNVEV (reference sequence). The CDR3 extends over 12 amino acids. V was trimmed by 6 bases and J by 5 bases, leaving 10 bases between them.

The chain has TRBV5-1 and TRBJ2-5; TRBD2 matches 8 bases. V lost 1 base, J lost 2 bases, and 1 base stayed unmatched. The CDR3 has 14 amino acids. Looked up from germline, CDR1 is SGHRS and CDR2 is YFSETQ. CDR3 protein: CASSLIAGQETQYF. CDR3 DNA sequence: TGCGCCAGCAGCTTGATAGCGGGGCAAGAGACCCAGTACTTC.

The table lists this clone with a count of one. CDR3: CASSLGLYQETQYF. The CDR3 nucleotides read TGCGCCAGCAGCTTGGGACTATACCAAGAGACCCAGTACTTC. V and J are TRBV5-1 and TRBJ2-5, with D perhaps TRBD2 (5 bases). The CDR3 is 14 residues long. V gave up 0 bases and J gave up 0 bases, with 6 bases separating them. The V gene's germline CDR1 is SGHRS and CDR2 YFSETQ. Drawing the rest from reference TRBV5-1 and TRBJ2-5, the complete variable domain is KAGVTQTPRYLIKTRGQQVTLSCSPISGHRSVSWYQQTPGQGLQFLFEYFSETQRNKGNFPGRFSGRQFSNSRSEMNVSTLELGDSALYLCASSLGLYQETQYFGPGTRLLVL.

The chain joins TRBV19 to TRBJ1-2; 12 bases map to TRBD1. The CDR3 loop spans 16 amino acids. Germline V gene sequence: CDR1 LNHDA, CDR2 SQIVND (reference sequence). The trim removed 5 bases at V and 6 bases at J, leaving 10 bases unmatched. This CDR3 is CASSAGVGTGGDGYTF. As DNA, the CDR3 is TGTGCCAGTAGTGCCGGAGTGGGGACAGGGGGCGATGGCTACACCTTC.

The count of this clone is one. This chain links TRBV5-6 with TRBJ1-3; D might be TRBD1 (5 bases). Deletions cut 2 bases from V and 2 bases from J, with 5 bases between. The CDR3 sequence is 13 residues long. From germline, CDR1 is SGHDT and CDR2 YYEEEE. In DNA, the CDR3 is TGTGCCAGCAGCTTCAGGGCTGGAAACACCATATATTTT. The encoded protein is CASSFRAGNTIYF.

The CDR3 sequence: CASSARQGSYNEQFF. CDR3 coding DNA: TGTGCCAGCAGCGCTCGACAGGGGTCATACAATGAGCAGTTCTTC. The J gene is TRBJ2-1, the V gene TRBV9; 8 bases agree with TRBD1. From germline, CDR1 is SGDLS and CDR2 YYNGEE. The CDR3 totals 15 residues. J was trimmed by 4 bases and V by 3 bases; bases with no gene match: 6.

The chain is built from TRBV5-1 and TRBJ1-6; D may be TRBD1 (5 bases). V was trimmed by 0 bases and J by 7 bases, leaving 11 bases between them. Germline V gives CDR1 SGHRS, CDR2 YFSETQ. The CDR3 is 15 residues long. The CDR3 protein is CASSLGQGSNSPLHF. DNA for the CDR3: TGCGCCAGCAGCTTGGGTCAGGGTTCGAATTCACCCCTCCACTTT.

This clone appeared once. The chain has TRBV7-8 and TRBJ2-7; perhaps TRBD1 as D (5 bases). The CDR3 runs to 16 residues. Trimming removed 1 base at V and 3 bases at J, with 16 bases between. Per the germline V gene, CDR1 is SGHVS and CDR2 is FQNEAQ. Here the CDR3 reads CASSLGSSGQYYEQYF. The CDR3 DNA sequence: TGTGCCAGCAGCTTAGGATCTTCAGGGCAATACTACGAGCAGTACTTC. Using reference TRBV7-8 and TRBJ2-7 for the parts outside the CDR3, the full variable domain is GAGVSQSPRYKVAKRGQDVALRCDPISGHVSLFWYQQALGQGPEFLTYFQNEAQLDKSGLPSDRFFAERPEGSVSTLKIQRTQQEDSAVYLCASSLGSSGQYYEQYFGPGTRLTVT.

V usage is TRBV11-1 and J usage is TRBJ1-4; 10 bases map to TRBD1. Germline CDR1 SGHAT, CDR2 FQDESV (reference sequence). The CDR3 has 14 amino acids. Trimming at V came to 5 bases and at J to 7 bases, leaving 4 bases not matched to a gene. This CDR3 is CASSEGQGPEKLFF. CDR3 in DNA: TGTGCCAGCAGCGAGGGACAGGGGCCTGAAAAACTGTTTTTT.

This clone occurred once. The DNA of the CDR3 is TGTGCCAGCAGTCCCCCCGCCCACTCAAACACTGAAGCTTTCTTT. Protein sequence: CASSPPAHSNTEAFF. J is TRBJ1-1 and V is TRBV6-5, with D unclear. The CDR3 is 15 amino acids. From germline, CDR1 is MNHEY and CDR2 SVGAGI. The V end lost 5 bases, the J end lost 2 bases, and 15 bases lay between the germline ends.

The chain has TRBV30 and TRBJ1-1; D is unresolved. Germline-derived CDR1 and CDR2 are GTSNPN and SVGIG (reference sequence). The CDR3 loop spans 14 amino acids. V lost 3 bases and J lost 6, with 17 bases in between. As DNA, the CDR3 is TGTGCCTGGAGCCCCATTCCGGGATGGGCTGAAGCTTTCTTT. This codes for CAWSPIPGWAEAFF.

V and J are TRBV28 and TRBJ1-2; 12 positions match TRBD1. The V gene's germline CDR1 is MDHEN and CDR2 SYDVKM. V trimming: 5 bases; J trimming: 8 bases; junction bases outside the gene matches: 6. The CDR3 loop spans 14 amino acids. The CDR3 bases are TGTGCCAGCAGTCCGGGACAGGGGGCCGGAGGCTACACCTTC. Amino acid sequence: CASSPGQGAGGYTF.

The chain couples TRBV10-2 to TRBJ2-5, with 7 positions matching TRBD1. The V gene end was trimmed by 9 bases and the J gene end by 2 bases; junction bases not matched to a gene: 3. The CDR3 has 12 residues. Germline V gene lookup returns CDR1 WSHSY and CDR2 SAAADI. The CDR3 DNA is TGCGCCAGTGGGACAGAACAAGAGACCCAGTACTTC. Protein: CASGTEQETQYF.

V usage is TRBV28 and J usage is TRBJ1-1; 10 bases are shared with TRBD1. The V segment lost 5 bases and the J segment 3 bases; nucleotides outside the gene matches: 9. The CDR3 has 16 amino acids. Germline V gene lookup returns CDR1 MDHEN and CDR2 SYDVKM. The CDR3, as DNA: TGTGCCAGCAGTCCGGGGACAGGGGTCGTCGACACTGAAGCTTTCTTT. It is translated as CASSPGTGVVDTEAFF.

Comment on this clone: Other DNA sequences in the same sample also yield this CDR3. The J gene is TRBJ1-2, the V gene TRBV6-5; D not resolved. The CDR3 has 12 residues. Germline V gene data show CDR1 as MNHEY and CDR2 as SVGAGI. Trimming left V 6 bases short and J 0 bases short, with 5 bases between. The DNA for the CDR3 is TGTGCCAGCAGGGCGGCTAACTATGGCTACACCTTC. Protein: CASRAANYGYTF.

This chain joins TRBV11-3 and TRBJ1-6; no clear D. Per germline, CDR1 SGHNT and CDR2 YENEEA. With 3 bases removed from V and 10 bases from J, the gap between germline ends came to 13 bases. The CDR3 contains 14 residues. The CDR3 here is CASSFGGPGSPLHF. The DNA for the CDR3 is TGTGCCAGCAGCTTTGGAGGCCCAGGATCACCCCTCCACTTT. Full variable domain (remainder filled in from reference TRBV11-3 and TRBJ1-6): EAGVVQSPRYKIIEKKQPVAFWCNPISGHNTLYWYLQNLGQGPELLIRYENEEAVDDSQLPKDRFSAERLKGVDSTLKIQPAELGDSAVYLCASSFGGPGSPLHFGNGTRLTVT.

V usage is TRBV2 and J usage is TRBJ1-2; TRBD1 matches 7 bases. CDR3 length: 12 residues. The V and J ends lost 9 bases and 8 bases, in that order; junction bases with no gene match: 9. The germline V gene has CDR1 SNHLY and CDR2 FYNNEI. CDR3: CASHGTGEGYTF. In DNA, the CDR3 is TGTGCCAGTCATGGAACAGGGGAAGGCTACACCTTC. Supplemented by reference TRBV2 and TRBJ1-2, the full variable domain reads EPEVTQTPSHQVTQMGQEVILRCVPISNHLYFYWYRQILGQKVEFLVSFYNNEISEKSEIFDDQFSVERPDGSNFTLKIRSTKLEDSAMYFCASHGTGEGYTFGSGTRLTVV.

This clone has only one observation. The rearrangement joins TRBV27 to TRBJ1-1; D remains ambiguous. There are 13 residues in the CDR3. Germline-derived CDR1 and CDR2 are MNHEY and SMNVEV (reference sequence). Trimming removed 6 bases from V and 2 bases from J, with 10 bases in between. CDR3 amino acids: CASRPGGNTEAFF. CDR3 nucleotide sequence: TGTGCCAGCAGACCGGGAGGAAACACTGAAGCTTTCTTT.

The chain combines TRBV12-3 or TRBV12-4 with TRBJ1-2, with D possibly matching TRBD1 (5 bases). CDR3 length: 13 residues. The V and J ends lost 5 bases and 3 bases respectively, with 10 bases between them. This CDR3 is CASSRGTHYGYTF. For the CDR3, the DNA is TGTGCCAGCAGTCGCGGGACCCACTATGGCTACACCTTC.

The chain combines TRBV7-2 with TRBJ2-3; TRBD2 agrees at 11 bases. Per the germline V gene, CDR1 is SGHTA and CDR2 is FQGNSA. The length of the CDR3 is 16 residues. V dropped 4 bases and J dropped 3; count of bases not matched to a gene: 6. The chain's CDR3 is CASSSKLAGATDTQYF. CDR3 coding DNA: TGTGCCAGCAGCTCCAAACTAGCGGGGGCAACAGATACGCAGTATTTT.